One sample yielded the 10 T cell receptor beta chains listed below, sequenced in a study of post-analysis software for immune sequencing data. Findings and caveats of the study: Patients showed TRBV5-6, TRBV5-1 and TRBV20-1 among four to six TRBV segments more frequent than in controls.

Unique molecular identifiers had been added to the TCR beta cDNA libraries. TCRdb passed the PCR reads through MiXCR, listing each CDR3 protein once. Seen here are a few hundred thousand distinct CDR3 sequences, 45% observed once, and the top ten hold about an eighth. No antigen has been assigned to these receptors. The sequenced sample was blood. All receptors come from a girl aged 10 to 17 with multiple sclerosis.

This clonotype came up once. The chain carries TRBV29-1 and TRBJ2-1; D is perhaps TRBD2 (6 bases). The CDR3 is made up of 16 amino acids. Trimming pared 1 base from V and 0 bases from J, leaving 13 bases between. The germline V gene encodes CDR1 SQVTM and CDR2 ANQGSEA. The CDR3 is CSVEVVRGPSYNEQFF. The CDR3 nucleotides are TGCAGCGTTGAAGTGGTGCGGGGCCCCTCCTACAATGAGCAGTTCTTC.

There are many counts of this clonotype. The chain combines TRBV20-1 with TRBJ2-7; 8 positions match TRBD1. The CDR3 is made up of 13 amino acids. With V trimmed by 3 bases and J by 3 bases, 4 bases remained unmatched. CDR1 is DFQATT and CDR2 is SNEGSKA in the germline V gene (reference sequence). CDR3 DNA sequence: TGCAGTGCTAGCGACAGGGGAGACTACGAGCAGTACTTC. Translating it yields CSASDRGDYEQYF.

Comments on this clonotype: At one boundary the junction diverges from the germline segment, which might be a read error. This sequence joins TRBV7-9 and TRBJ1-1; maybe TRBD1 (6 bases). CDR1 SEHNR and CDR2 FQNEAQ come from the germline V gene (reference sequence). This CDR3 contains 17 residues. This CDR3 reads CASSLARLGGLKTEAFF. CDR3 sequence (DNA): TGTGCCAGCAGCTTAGCGCGGTTAGGGGGGCTGAAAACTGAAGCTTTCTTT.

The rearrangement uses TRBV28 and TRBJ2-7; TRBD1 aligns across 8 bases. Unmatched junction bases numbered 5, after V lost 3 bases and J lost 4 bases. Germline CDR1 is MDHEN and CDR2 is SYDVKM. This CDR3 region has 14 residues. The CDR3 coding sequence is TGTGCCAGCAGTTTTGGGGACAGGTCTTACGAGCAGTACTTC. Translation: CASSFGDRSYEQYF.

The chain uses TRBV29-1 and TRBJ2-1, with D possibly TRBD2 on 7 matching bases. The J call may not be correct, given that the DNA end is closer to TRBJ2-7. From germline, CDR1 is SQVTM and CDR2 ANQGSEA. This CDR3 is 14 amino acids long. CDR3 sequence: CSVARGATYNEQYF. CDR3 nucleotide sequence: TGCAGCGTTGCTCGGGGGGCTACCTACAATGAGCAGTACTTC.

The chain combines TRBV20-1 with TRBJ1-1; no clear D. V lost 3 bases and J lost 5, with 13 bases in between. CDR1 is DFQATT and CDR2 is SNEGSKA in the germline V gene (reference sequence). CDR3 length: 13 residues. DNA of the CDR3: TGCAGTGCTAGGTGGCGGGGAGGGACTGAAGCTTTCTTT. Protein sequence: CSARWRGGTEAFF.

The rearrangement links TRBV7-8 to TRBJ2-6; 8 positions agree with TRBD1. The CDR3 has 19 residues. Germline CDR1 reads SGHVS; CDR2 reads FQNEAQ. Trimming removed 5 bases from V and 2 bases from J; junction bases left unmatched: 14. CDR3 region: CASSTRIWGQEPGANVLTF. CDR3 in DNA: TGTGCCAGCAGCACCAGGATTTGGGGACAGGAGCCTGGGGCCAACGTCCTGACTTTC.

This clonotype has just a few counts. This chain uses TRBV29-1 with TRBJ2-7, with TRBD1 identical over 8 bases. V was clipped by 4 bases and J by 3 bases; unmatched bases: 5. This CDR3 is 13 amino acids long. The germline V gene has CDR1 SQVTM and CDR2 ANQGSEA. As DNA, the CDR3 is TGCAGCGTTGTAGAGACAGGGGTCTACGAGCAGTACTTC. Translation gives CSVVETGVYEQYF.

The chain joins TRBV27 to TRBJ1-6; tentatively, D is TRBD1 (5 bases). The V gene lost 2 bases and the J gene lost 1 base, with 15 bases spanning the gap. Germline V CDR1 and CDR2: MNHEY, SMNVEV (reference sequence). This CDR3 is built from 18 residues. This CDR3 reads CASSLRNGRGSYNSPLHF. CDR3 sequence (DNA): TGTGCCAGCAGTTTAAGGAACGGAAGGGGTTCCTATAATTCACCCCTCCACTTT.

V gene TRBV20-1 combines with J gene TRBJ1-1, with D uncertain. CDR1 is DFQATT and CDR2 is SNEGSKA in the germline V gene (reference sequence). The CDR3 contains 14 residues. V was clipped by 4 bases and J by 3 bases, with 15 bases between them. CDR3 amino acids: CSATPPGRYTEAFF. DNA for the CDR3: TGCAGTGCTACACCCCCCGGGCGATACACTGAAGCTTTCTTT.